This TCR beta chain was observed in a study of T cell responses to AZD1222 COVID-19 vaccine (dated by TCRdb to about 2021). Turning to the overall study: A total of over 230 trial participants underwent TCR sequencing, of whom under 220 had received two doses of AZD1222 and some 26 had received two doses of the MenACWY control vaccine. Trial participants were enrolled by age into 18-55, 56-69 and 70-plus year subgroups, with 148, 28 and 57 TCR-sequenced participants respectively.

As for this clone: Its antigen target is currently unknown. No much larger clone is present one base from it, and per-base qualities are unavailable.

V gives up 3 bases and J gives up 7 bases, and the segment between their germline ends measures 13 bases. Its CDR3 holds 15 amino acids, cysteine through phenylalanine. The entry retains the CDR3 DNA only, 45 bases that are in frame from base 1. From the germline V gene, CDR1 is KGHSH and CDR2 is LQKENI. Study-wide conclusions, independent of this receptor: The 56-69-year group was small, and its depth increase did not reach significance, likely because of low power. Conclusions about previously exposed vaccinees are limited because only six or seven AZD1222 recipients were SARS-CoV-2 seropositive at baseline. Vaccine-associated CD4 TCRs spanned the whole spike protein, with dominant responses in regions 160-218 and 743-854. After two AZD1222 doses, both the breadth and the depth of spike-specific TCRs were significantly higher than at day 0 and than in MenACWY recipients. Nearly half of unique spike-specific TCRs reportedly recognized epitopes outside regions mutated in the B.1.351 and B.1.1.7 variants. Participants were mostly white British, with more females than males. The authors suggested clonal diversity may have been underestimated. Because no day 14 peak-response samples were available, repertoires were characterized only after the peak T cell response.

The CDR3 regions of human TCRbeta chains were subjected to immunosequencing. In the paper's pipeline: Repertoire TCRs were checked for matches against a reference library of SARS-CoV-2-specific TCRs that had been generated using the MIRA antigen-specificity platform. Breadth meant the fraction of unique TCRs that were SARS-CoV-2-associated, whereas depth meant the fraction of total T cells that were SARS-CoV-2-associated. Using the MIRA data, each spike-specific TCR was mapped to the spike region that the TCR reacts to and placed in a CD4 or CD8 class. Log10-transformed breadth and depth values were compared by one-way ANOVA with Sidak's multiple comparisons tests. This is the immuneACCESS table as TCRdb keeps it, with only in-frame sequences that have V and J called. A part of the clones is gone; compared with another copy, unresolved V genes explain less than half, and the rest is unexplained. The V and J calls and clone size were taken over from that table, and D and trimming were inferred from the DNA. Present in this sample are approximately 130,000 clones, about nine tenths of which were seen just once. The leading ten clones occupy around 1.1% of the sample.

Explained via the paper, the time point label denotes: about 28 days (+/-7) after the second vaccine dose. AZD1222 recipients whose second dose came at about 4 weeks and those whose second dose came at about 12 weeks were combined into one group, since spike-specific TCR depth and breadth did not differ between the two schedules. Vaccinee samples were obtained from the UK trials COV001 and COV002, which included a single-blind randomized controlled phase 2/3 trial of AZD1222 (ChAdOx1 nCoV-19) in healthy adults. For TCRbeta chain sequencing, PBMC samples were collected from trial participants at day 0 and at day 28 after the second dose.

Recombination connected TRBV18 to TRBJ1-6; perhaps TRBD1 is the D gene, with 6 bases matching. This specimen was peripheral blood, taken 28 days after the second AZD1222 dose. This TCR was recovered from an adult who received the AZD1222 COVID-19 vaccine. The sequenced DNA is TGTGCCAGCTCACCCGGACAGCTTAGGAATTCACCCCTCCACTTT. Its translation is CASSPGQLRNSPLHF.